Listed below are T cell receptor beta chains from one sample, sequenced in a study of blood T cell repertoires in COVID-19. Profiled with immunoSEQ multiplex PCR; TCRdb holds only in-frame clones, not every one. The repertoire holds about 250,000 clones, with roughly 82% as singletons. Sequencing input: peripheral blood. The receptors derive from a woman older than 75 with active or convalescent COVID-19. Both conserved end residues are trimmed from each CDR3. Clone size, where shown, is once, few, many, or a class for clones that have expanded.

clone size: NA; J gene: TRBJ1-3; V gene: TRBV19; CDR3 protein: ATTVKLLSGNTIY
clone size: NA; J gene: TRBJ2-7; V gene: TRBV6-1; CDR3 protein: ASSEEIAGQGFDEQY
clone size: NA; J gene: TRBJ1-2; V gene: TRBV6-4; CDR3 protein: ASSDWGTGHGYT
clone size: NA; J gene: TRBJ2-7; V gene: TRBV6-5; CDR3 protein: ASSYSRESGEQY
clone size: NA; J gene: TRBJ1-4; V gene: TRBV3-1/TRBV3-2; CDR3 protein: ASSQALGREKLF
clone size: NA; J gene: TRBJ2-6; V gene: TRBV29-1; CDR3 protein: SVPGTGGAGANVLT
clone size: once; J gene: TRBJ1-1; V gene: TRBV5-5; CDR3 protein: ASSYRGLTEAF
clone size: NA; J gene: TRBJ2-7; V gene: TRBV6-5; CDR3 protein: ASRNSGSAGQY
clone size: NA; J gene: TRBJ1-1; V gene: TRBV7-9; CDR3 protein: ASSRGQEVTEAF
clone size: NA; J gene: TRBJ1-2; V gene: TRBV5-6; CDR3 protein: ASLDRGGAVYGYT
clone size: NA; J gene: TRBJ2-7; V gene: TRBV5-1; CDR3 protein: ASSRLAENYEQY
clone size: NA; J gene: TRBJ2-7; V gene: TRBV14; CDR3 protein: ASSPFGTDSYEQY
clone size: NA; J gene: TRBJ1-5; V gene: TRBV6-6; CDR3 protein: ASRTDPIQPQH
clone size: NA; J gene: TRBJ2-7; V gene: TRBV5-4; CDR3 protein: ASSLGQASSYEQY
clone size: NA; J gene: TRBJ1-1; V gene: TRBV18; CDR3 protein: ASCQGLNTEAF
clone size: NA; J gene: TRBJ2-7; V gene: TRBV5-1; CDR3 protein: ASSLASNSYEQY